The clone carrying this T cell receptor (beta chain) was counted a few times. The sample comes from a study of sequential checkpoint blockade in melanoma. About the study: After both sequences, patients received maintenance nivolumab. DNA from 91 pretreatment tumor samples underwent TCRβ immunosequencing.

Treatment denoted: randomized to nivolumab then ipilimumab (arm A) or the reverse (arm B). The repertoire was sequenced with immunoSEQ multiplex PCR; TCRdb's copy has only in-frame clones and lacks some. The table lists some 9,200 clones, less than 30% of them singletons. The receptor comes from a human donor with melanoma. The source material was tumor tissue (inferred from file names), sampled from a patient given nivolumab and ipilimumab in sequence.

CDR3: CASSLGQGQPQHF. For the CDR3, the DNA is TGTGCCAGCAGCCTGGGACAGGGACAGCCCCAGCATTTT. The chain is built from TRBV6-8 and TRBJ1-5; 9 bases fit TRBD1. Germline V gives CDR1 MNHGY, CDR2 SAAAGT. V dropped 6 bases and J dropped 7; count of bases not matched to a gene: 4. This CDR3 comprises 13 residues.